The 10 T cell receptor beta chains listed next were all sequenced from one sample in a study of blood T cells in healthy people across ages. The second PCR ran roughly 7 to 12 cycles with a sample-barcoded 5' primer and J-beta primers. TCRdb recomputed calls from the 5' RACE reads with MiXCR, one row per CDR3 protein. The data hold over 500,000 distinct CDR3 sequences, with about a quarter observed a single time. The same data also went into a second study, on T cells of mothers and their children.

Sequencing was performed on blood. These receptors were collected from a boy aged 2 to 9 in good health.

This clonotype was observed a few times. The J gene is TRBJ2-7, the V gene TRBV30; D possibly corresponds to TRBD2 (5 bases). The ends were cut back, 6 bases at V and 0 bases at J, with 9 bases in the middle. The CDR3 spans 12 residues. The germline V gene encodes CDR1 GTSNPN and CDR2 SVGIG (reference sequence). CDR3 bases: TGTGCCTGTGAGGGCAGCTCCTACGAGCAGTACTTC. It yields the protein CACEGSSYEQYF. The whole variable domain, filled in from reference TRBV30 and TRBJ2-7, reads SQTIHQWPATLVQPVGSPLSLECTVEGTSNPNLYWYRQAAGRGLQLLFYSVGIGQISSEVPQNLSASRPQDRQFILSSKKLLLSDSGFYLCACEGSSYEQYFGPGTRLTVT.

The V gene is TRBV15, the J gene TRBJ2-3; 7 bases are a match to TRBD1. After removal of 5 bases from V and 4 bases from J, the junction contained 15 bases not matched to a gene. CDR3 length: 17 amino acids. Looked up from germline, CDR1 is LNHNV and CDR2 is YYDKDF (reference sequence). The CDR3 reads CATSQERAGGEADTQYF. As DNA, the CDR3 is TGTGCCACCAGCCAGGAAAGGGCAGGGGGAGAGGCAGATACGCAGTATTTT.

This clonotype was detected only a few times. This sequence joins TRBV10-3 and TRBJ2-1; 7 bases line up with TRBD2. Germline loops: CDR1 ENHRY, CDR2 SYGVKD. The J segment lost 3 bases and the V segment lost 6 bases, leaving 5 bases of the junction unmatched. This CDR3 is built from 14 residues. CDR3 in DNA: TGTGCCATCAGAGCGGGACGGGACTACAATGAGCAGTTCTTC. It specifies CAIRAGRDYNEQFF.

This clonotype was observed a few times. The V and J genes are TRBV6-5 and TRBJ2-2; possible D gene TRBD1, 5 bases. The V end lost 2 bases, the J end lost 1 base, and 5 bases lay between the germline ends. Germline V gives CDR1 MNHEY, CDR2 SVGAGI. This CDR3 has 14 amino acids. The CDR3 DNA sequence: TGTGCCAGCAGTTACCAGGGGAACACCGGGGAGCTGTTTTTT. Translated: CASSYQGNTGELFF.

This rearrangement joins TRBV5-1 to TRBJ2-5; 7 bases are shared with TRBD2. The CDR3 sequence is 16 residues long. Germline V gives CDR1 SGHRS, CDR2 YFSETQ. V shed 0 bases and J 1 base; nucleotides not matched to a gene: 6. CDR3 residues: CASSLDPAGSQETQYF. The CDR3 region has the DNA TGCGCCAGCAGCTTGGACCCAGCGGGAAGCCAAGAGACCCAGTACTTC.

This clonotype was counted a few times. The gene calls are TRBV12-5 and TRBJ1-4; 7 nucleotides align to TRBD1. CDR3 length equals 12 residues. Per the germline V gene, CDR1 is LGHNT and CDR2 is FRNRAP. V was pared by 9 bases and J by 9 bases, with 7 bases of the junction left unmatched. The CDR3 here is CASAEGAQKLFF. As DNA, the CDR3 is TGTGCTAGCGCAGAGGGGGCTCAAAAACTGTTTTTT.

The chain links TRBV12-3 or TRBV12-4 to TRBJ2-3, with D perhaps matching TRBD1 (6 bases). V was cut by 3 bases and J by 6 bases, with 16 bases left in between. This CDR3 region has 15 residues. The CDR3 coding sequence is TGTGCCAGCAGTTTCCCGTGGGGGCAGGGCGATACGCAGTATTTT. The encoded protein is CASSFPWGQGDTQYF.

Only a few counts were recorded for this clonotype. The chain recombines TRBV9 with TRBJ2-2; D is unresolved. V was clipped by 0 bases and J by 7 bases, with 10 bases between them. Germline lookup yields CDR1 SGDLS and CDR2 YYNGEE. This CDR3 region has 14 residues. DNA of the CDR3: TGTGCCAGCAGCGTAGCCAGCCCTCTCGGGGAGCTGTTTTTT. It codes for CASSVASPLGELFF.

The chain combines TRBV12-3 or TRBV12-4 with TRBJ1-1, with D hard to call. The length of the CDR3 is 13 residues. The V gene lost 5 bases and the J gene lost 5 bases, with 12 bases spanning the gap. This chain's CDR3 is CASSPGVPTEAFF. CDR3 bases: TGTGCCAGCAGTCCCGGGGTCCCGACTGAAGCTTTCTTT.

This sequence joins TRBV28 and TRBJ2-1, with 13 nucleotides matching TRBD2. This CDR3 region has 20 residues. CDR1 MDHEN and CDR2 SYDVKM come from the germline V gene. V lost 5 bases to trimming and J lost 0 bases; unmatched junction nucleotides: 13. The CDR3 DNA reads TGTGCCAGCAGTCCTAATTACGGGACTAGCGGGGTCCGCTCCTACAATGAGCAGTTCTTC. This encodes CASSPNYGTSGVRSYNEQFF.